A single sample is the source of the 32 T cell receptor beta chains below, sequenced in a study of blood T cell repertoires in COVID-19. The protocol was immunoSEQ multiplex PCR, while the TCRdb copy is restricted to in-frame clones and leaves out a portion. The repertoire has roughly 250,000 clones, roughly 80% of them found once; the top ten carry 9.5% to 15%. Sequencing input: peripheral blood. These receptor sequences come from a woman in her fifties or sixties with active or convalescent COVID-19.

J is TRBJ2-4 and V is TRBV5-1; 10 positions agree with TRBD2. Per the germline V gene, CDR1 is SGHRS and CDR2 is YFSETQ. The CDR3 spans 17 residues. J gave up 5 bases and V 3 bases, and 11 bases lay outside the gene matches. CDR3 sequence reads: CASSSYPRTSGENIQYF. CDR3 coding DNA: TGCGCCAGCAGCTCCTACCCGAGGACTAGCGGTGAAAACATTCAGTACTTC.

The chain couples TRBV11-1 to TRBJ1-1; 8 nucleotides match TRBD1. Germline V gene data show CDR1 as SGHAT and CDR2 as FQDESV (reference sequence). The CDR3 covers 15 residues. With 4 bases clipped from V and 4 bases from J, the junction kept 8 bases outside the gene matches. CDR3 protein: CASSSQGAWSTEAFF. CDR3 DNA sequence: TGTGCCAGCAGCTCGCAGGGGGCGTGGAGCACTGAAGCTTTCTTT.

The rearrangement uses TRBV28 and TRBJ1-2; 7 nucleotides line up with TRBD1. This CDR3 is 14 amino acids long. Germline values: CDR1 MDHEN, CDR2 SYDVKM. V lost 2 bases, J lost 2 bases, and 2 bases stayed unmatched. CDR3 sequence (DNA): TGTGCCAGCAGTTTAGAACAGGGGAACTATGGCTACACCTTC. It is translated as CASSLEQGNYGYTF.

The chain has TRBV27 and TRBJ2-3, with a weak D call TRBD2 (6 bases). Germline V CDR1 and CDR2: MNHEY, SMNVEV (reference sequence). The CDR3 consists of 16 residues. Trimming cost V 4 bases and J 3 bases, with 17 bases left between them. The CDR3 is CASSYYRRDSTDTQYF. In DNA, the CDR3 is TGTGCCAGCAGTTATTATCGTAGGGACTCAACAGATACGCAGTATTTT.

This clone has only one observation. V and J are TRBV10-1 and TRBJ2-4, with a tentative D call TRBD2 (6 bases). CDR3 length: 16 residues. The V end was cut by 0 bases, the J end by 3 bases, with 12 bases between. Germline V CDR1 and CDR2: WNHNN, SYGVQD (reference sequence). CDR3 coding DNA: TGCGCCAGCAGTGAGTCACCGGGGGTGGGCAAAAACATTCAGTACTTC. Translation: CASSESPGVGKNIQYF.

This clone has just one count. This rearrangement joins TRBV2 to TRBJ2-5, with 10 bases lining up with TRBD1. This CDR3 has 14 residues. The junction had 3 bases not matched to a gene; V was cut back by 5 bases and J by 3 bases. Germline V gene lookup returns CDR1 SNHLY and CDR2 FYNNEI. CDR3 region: CASSPGTGEETQYF. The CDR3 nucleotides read TGTGCCAGCAGTCCCGGGACAGGGGAAGAGACCCAGTACTTC.

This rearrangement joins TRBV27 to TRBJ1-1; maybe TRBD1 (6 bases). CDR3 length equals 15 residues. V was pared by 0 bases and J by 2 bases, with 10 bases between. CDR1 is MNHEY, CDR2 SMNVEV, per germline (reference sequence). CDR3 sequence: CASSLSGQHNTEAFF. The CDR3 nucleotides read TGTGCCAGCAGTTTATCAGGACAGCATAACACTGAAGCTTTCTTT.

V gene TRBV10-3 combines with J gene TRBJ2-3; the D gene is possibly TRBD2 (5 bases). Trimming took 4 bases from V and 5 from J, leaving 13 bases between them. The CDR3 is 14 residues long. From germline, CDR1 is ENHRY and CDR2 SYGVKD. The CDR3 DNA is TGTGCCATCAGTGTTGGAGGTTCGCAAGATACGCAGTATTTT. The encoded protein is CAISVGGSQDTQYF.

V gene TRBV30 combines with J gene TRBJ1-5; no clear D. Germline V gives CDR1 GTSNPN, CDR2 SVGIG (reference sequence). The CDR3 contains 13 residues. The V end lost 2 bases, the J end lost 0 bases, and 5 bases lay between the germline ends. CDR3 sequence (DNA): TGTGCCTGGAGTCTAAGTAGCAATCAGCCCCAGCATTTT. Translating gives CAWSLSSNQPQHF. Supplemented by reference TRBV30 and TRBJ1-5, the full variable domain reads SQTIHQWPATLVQPVGSPLSLECTVEGTSNPNLYWYRQAAGRGLQLLFYSVGIGQISSEVPQNLSASRPQDRQFILSSKKLLLSDSGFYLCAWSLSSNQPQHFGDGTRLSIL.

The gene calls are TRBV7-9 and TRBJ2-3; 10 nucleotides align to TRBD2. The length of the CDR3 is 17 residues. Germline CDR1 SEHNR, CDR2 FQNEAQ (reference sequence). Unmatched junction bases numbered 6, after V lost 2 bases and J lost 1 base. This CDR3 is CASSLLAGAGGTDTQYF. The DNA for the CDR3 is TGTGCCAGCAGCTTACTAGCGGGGGCCGGAGGCACAGATACGCAGTATTTT.

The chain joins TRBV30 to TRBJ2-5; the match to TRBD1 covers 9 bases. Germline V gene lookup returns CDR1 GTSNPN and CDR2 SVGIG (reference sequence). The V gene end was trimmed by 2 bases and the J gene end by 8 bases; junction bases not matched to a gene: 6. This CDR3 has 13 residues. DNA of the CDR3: TGTGCCTGGAGTACGGGACAGGGAACTACCCAGTACTTC. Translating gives CAWSTGQGTTQYF.

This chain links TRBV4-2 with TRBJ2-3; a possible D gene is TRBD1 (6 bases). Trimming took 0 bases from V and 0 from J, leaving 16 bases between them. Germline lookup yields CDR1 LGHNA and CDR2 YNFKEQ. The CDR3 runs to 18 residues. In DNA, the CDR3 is TGTGCCAGCAGCCAAGATTTTGGCAGGGGCTCTAGCACAGATACGCAGTATTTT. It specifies CASSQDFGRGSSTDTQYF.

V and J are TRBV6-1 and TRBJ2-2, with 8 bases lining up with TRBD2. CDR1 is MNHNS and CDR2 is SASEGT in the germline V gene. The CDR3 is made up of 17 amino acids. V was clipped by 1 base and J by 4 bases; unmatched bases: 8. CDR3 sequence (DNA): TGTGCCAGCAGTGAAGAGGGCGGGGGGAGGCCCACCGGGGAGCTGTTTTTT. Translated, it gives CASSEEGGGRPTGELFF.

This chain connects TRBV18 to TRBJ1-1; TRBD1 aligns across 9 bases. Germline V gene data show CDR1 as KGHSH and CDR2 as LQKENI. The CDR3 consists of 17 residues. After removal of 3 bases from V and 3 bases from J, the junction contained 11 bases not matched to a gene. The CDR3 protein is CASSPLAPGQGYTEAFF. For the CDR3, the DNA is TGTGCCAGCTCACCGCTTGCTCCGGGACAGGGTTACACTGAAGCTTTCTTT.

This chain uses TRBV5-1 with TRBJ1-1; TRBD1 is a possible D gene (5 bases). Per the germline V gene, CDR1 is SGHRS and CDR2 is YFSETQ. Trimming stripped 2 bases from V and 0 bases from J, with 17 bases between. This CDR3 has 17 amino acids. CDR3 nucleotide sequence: TGCGCCAGCAGCTTTTCAGGGTCCCGTGGCATGAACACTGAAGCTTTCTTT. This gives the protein CASSFSGSRGMNTEAFF.

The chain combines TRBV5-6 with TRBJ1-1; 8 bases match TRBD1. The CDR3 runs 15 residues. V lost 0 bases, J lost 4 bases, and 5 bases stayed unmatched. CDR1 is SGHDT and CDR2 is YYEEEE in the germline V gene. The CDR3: CASSLGPGGGTEAFF. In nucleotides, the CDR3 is TGTGCCAGCAGCTTGGGCCCAGGGGGCGGCACTGAAGCTTTCTTT.

The CDR3 spells CASSEQGDTEAFF. The CDR3 nucleotides are TGTGCCAGCAGCGAACAGGGGGACACTGAAGCTTTCTTT. The V and J genes are TRBV7-3 and TRBJ1-1, with TRBD1 identical over 8 bases. The CDR3 has 13 residues. Germline V gene sequence: CDR1 SGHTA, CDR2 FQGTGA. V dropped 5 bases and J dropped 3; count of bases not matched to a gene: 2.

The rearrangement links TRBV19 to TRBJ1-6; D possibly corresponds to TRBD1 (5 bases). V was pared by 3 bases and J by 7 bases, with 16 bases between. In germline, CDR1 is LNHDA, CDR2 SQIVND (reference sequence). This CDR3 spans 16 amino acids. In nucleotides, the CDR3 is TGTGCCAGTAGTATGTCGGTGGGCAGGGCGAATTCACCCCTCCACTTT. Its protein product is CASSMSVGRANSPLHF.

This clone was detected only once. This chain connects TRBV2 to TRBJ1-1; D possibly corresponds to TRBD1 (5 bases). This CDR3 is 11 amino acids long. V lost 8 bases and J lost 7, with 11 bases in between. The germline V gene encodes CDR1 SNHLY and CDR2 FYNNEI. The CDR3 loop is CASLQVLEAFF. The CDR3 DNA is TGTGCCAGCTTACAGGTCCTTGAAGCTTTCTTT.

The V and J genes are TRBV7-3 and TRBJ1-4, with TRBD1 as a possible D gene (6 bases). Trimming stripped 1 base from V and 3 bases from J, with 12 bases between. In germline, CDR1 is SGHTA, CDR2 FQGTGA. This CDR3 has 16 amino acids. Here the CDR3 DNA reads TGTGCCAGCAGCTTAAATCCCACAGGGTCTAATGAAAAACTGTTTTTT. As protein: CASSLNPTGSNEKLFF.

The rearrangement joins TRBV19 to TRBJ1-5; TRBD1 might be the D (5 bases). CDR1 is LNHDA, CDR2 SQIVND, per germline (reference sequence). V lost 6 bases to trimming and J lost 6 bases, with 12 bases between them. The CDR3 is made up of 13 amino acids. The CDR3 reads CASRAGLVQPQHF. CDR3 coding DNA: TGTGCCAGTAGGGCAGGGTTGGTTCAGCCCCAGCATTTT.

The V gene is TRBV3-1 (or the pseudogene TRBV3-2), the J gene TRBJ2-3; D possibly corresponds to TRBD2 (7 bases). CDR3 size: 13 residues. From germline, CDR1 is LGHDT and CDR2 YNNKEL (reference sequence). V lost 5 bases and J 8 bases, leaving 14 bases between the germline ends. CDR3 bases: TGTGCCAGCAGCGGCGGGGGCAGGGGTACGCAGTATTTT. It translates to CASSGGGRGTQYF.

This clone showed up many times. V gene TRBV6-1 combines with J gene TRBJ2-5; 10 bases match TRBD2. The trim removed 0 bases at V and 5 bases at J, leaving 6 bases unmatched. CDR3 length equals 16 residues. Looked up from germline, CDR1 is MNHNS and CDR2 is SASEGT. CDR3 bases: TGTGCCAGCAGTGAAGCCCTCAGCGGGGGGGCCGAGACCCAGTACTTC. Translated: CASSEALSGGAETQYF.

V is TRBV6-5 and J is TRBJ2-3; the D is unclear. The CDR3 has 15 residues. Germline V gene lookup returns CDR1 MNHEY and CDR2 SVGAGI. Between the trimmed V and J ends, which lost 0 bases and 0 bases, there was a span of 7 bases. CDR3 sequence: CASSYSRLSTDTQYF. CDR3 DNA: TGTGCCAGCAGTTACTCGCGGCTTAGCACAGATACGCAGTATTTT.

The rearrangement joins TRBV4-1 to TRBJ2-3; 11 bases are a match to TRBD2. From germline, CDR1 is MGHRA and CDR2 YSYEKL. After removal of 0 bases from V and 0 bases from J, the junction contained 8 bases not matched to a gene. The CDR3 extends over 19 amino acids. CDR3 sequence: CASSQDWLAGGLSTDTQYF. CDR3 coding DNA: TGCGCCAGCAGCCAAGACTGGTTAGCGGGGGGGCTTAGCACAGATACGCAGTATTTT.

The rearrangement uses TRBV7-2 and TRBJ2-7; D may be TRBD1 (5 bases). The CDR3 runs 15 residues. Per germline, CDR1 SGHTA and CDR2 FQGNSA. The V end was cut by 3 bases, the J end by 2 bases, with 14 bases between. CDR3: CASSLRPVQAYEQYF. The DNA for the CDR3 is TGTGCCAGCAGCTTGCGACCAGTACAGGCCTACGAGCAGTACTTC. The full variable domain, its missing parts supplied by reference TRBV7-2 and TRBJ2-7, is GAGVSQSPSNKVTEKGKDVELRCDPISGHTALYWYRQSLGQGLEFLIYFQGNSAPDKSGLPSDRFSAERTGGSVSTLTIQRTQQEDSAVYLCASSLRPVQAYEQYFGPGTRLTVT.

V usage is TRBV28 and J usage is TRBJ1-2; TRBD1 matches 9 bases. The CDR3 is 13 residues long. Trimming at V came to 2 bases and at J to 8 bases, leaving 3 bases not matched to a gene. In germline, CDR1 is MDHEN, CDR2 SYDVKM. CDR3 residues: CASSLRQGGGYTF. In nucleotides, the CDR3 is TGTGCCAGCAGTTTACGACAGGGGGGCGGCTACACCTTC.

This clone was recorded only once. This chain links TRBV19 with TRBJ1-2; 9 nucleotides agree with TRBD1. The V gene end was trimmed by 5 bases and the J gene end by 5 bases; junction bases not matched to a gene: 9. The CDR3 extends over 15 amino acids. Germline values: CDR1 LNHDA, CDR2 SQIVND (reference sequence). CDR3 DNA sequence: TGTGCCAGTAGTGCCTCCGGGACAGGGACTTATGGCTACACCTTC. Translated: CASSASGTGTYGYTF.

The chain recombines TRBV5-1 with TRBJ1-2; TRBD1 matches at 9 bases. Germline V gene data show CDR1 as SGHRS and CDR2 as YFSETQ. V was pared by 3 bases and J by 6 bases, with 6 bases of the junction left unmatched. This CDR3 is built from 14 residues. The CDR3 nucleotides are TGCGCCAGCAGCTGGGGACAGGGCCTCGATGGCTACACCTTC. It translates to CASSWGQGLDGYTF.

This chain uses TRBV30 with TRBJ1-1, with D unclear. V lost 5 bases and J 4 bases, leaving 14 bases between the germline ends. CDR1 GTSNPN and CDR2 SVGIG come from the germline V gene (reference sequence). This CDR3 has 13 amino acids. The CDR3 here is CAWVRGAGTEAFF. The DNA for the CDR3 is TGTGCCTGGGTACGGGGAGCGGGCACTGAAGCTTTCTTT.

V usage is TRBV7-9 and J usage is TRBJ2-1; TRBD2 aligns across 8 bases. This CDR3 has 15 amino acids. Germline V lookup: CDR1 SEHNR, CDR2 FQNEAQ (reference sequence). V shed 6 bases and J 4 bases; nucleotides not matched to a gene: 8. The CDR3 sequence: CASRPGLATYNEQFF. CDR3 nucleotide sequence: TGTGCCAGCAGACCAGGACTAGCTACGTACAATGAGCAGTTCTTC.

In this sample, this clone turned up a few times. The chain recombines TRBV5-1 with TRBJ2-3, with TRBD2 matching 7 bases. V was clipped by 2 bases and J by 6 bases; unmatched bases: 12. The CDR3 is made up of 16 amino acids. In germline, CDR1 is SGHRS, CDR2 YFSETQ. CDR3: CASSFPSGLAGDTQYF. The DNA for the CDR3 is TGCGCCAGCAGCTTCCCTAGCGGTTTGGCGGGGGATACGCAGTATTTT.